A selection of T cell receptor beta chains follows, all from one sample in a study of blood T cell repertoires in COVID-19. The assay was immunoSEQ multiplex PCR, and TCRdb's table has in-frame clones only and misses some. The sample consists of about 26,000 clones, 85% to 90% of them appearing once. Sequenced input: peripheral blood. All receptors come from a human donor in a cohort sampled during active COVID-19. Each CDR3 is given with its conserved first and last residue. A D gene is named only where the DNA matches it firmly. Not all rows give a size; the values are once, few, many and, for expanded clones, a class.

V	D	J	size	DNA	CDR3
TRBV4-3	NA	TRBJ2-6	once	TGCGCCAGCAGCCAAAGCACTGGGGCCAACGTCCTGACTTTC	CASSQSTGANVLTF
TRBV28	NA	TRBJ2-6	NA	TGTGCCAGCAGGACACAGGGTACCGGGGCCAACGTCCTGACTTTC	CASRTQGTGANVLTF
TRBV5-1	TRBD2	TRBJ2-1	NA	TGCGCCAGCAGCGTAAGCCTGGGACTAGCGGACACCTTCCCGTACAATGAGCAGTTCTTC	CASSVSLGLADTFPYNEQFF
TRBV2	TRBD1	TRBJ2-1	NA	TGTGCCAGCAGGACCGGGACAGGGGGCTACAATGAGCAGTTCTTC	CASRTGTGGYNEQFF
TRBV7-9	NA	TRBJ2-3	NA	TGTGCCAGCAGCTCGAAAACAGGGTCTATTACAGATACGCAGTATTTT	CASSSKTGSITDTQYF
TRBV7-2	NA	TRBJ2-2	NA	TGTGCCAGCAGCTTAGTTGAGCCCGGGGAGCTGTTTTTT	CASSLVEPGELFF
TRBV6-5	TRBD1	TRBJ2-7	NA	TGTGCCAGCAGTCCGGGACAGGAGTACTACGAGCAGTACTTC	CASSPGQEYYEQYF
TRBV7-7	TRBD2	TRBJ2-5	NA	TGTGCCAGCAGTTCACTAGCGGGGGGGCCTGAGACCCAGTACTTC	CASSSLAGGPETQYF
TRBV12-5	NA	TRBJ2-7	NA	TGTGCTAGTGGTTTGGTACGGAGGGAGCAGTACTTC	CASGLVRREQYF
TRBV4-2	NA	TRBJ1-4	NA	TGTGCCAGCAGCCAAGACGGGCGGGATGAAAAACTGTTTTTT	CASSQDGRDEKLFF
TRBV12-5	NA	TRBJ2-1	NA	TGTGCTAGTGGCTTGGACATATACAATGAGCAGTTCTTC	CASGLDIYNEQFF
TRBV11-3	NA	TRBJ1-3	NA	TGTGCCAGCAGCTTAGATACAAGGAGCTCGGGAAACACCATATATTTT	CASSLDTRSSGNTIYF
TRBV12-5	NA	TRBJ2-7	NA	TGTGCTAGTGGGCCGGGCTACGAGCAGTACTTC	CASGPGYEQYF
TRBV28	NA	TRBJ1-4	NA	TGTGCCAGCATCCCCGCCGGGGGTTACTATGAAAAACTGTTTTTT	CASIPAGGYYEKLFF
TRBV5-1	NA	TRBJ2-7	few	TGCGCCAGCAGCAGTGCTTGGGACACTTCCTACGAGCAGTACTTC	CASSSAWDTSYEQYF
TRBV18	NA	TRBJ1-5	NA	TGTGCCAGCTCACCACCGAACCAGGGTAGCAATCAGCCCCAGCATTTT	CASSPPNQGSNQPQHF
TRBV4-1	TRBD1	TRBJ1-3	NA	TGCGCCAGCAGCCAACCGACAGGGCCCTTTGGAAACATCATATATTTT	CASSQPTGPFGNIIYF
TRBV19	NA	TRBJ2-5	NA	TGTGCCAGTAGTGTGGGGGCCCGGGAGACCCAGTACTTC	CASSVGARETQYF
TRBV18	TRBD2	TRBJ2-5	NA	TGTGCCAGCTCACCACCCCCCGGGACTAGCGGGGGGTTAGAGACCCAGTACTTC	CASSPPPGTSGGLETQYF
TRBV14	NA	TRBJ2-1	once	TGTGCCAGCAGCCTCCATAGCGAGAGCGTTGATTATGAGCAGTTCTTC	CASSLHSESVDYEQFF
TRBV4-2	TRBD1	TRBJ2-3	NA	TGTGCCAGCAGCCAAGATTGGGACAGGGATATATGGAGGCAGTATTTT	CASSQDWDRDIWRQYF
TRBV24-1	TRBD2	TRBJ2-3	NA	TGTGCCACCGGGTCTAGCGGTATTAGAGATACGCAGTATTTT	CATGSSGIRDTQYF
TRBV6-5	TRBD1	TRBJ1-2	NA	TGTGCCAGCAGTTTATATCCGGGACAGGGTTACTATGGCTACACCTTC	CASSLYPGQGYYGYTF
TRBV15	NA	TRBJ1-3	NA	TGTGCCACCAGCAGAGTGGGAGTACTAACCCCTGGAAACACCATATATTTT	CATSRVGVLTPGNTIYF
TRBV28	NA	TRBJ1-5	NA	TGTGCCAGCAGTTTCCCCAGGACTCCCATTAGCAATCAGCCCCAGCATTTT	CASSFPRTPISNQPQHF
TRBV3-1/TRBV3-2	TRBD1	TRBJ1-5	NA	TGTGCCAGCAGCCCCGGACAGGATGGCAATCAGCCCCAGCATTTT	CASSPGQDGNQPQHF
TRBV7-2	TRBD1	TRBJ2-7	NA	TGTGCCAGCAGCTCTACAGGGGAATACGAGCAGTACTTC	CASSSTGEYEQYF
TRBV4-3	NA	TRBJ1-6	NA	TGCGCCAGCAGCCAAGACGCAGGGATTTCACCCCTCCACTTT	CASSQDAGISPLHF
TRBV9	TRBD1	TRBJ2-1	NA	TGTGCCAGCAGCGCCCACGGGACAGGTACCTACAATGAGCAGTTCTTC	CASSAHGTGTYNEQFF
TRBV7-9	NA	TRBJ2-1	NA	TGTGCCAGCAGGGACTATACATTGAACAATGAGCAGTTCTTC	CASRDYTLNNEQFF
TRBV7-8	NA	TRBJ2-1	NA	TGTGCCAGCAGCTTAGCGGGAGGTTACGATGAGCAGTTCTTC	CASSLAGGYDEQFF
TRBV2	TRBD1	TRBJ1-3	NA	TGTGCCAGCAAGGAACGGACAGGGGGCTGGAACACCATATATTTT	CASKERTGGWNTIYF
TRBV5-4	NA	TRBJ2-3	NA	TGTGCCAGCAGCGCGGCCCAAAACACAGATACGCAGTATTTT	CASSAAQNTDTQYF
TRBV24-1	NA	TRBJ2-1	once	TGTGCCACCAGTGGTTACAGGTCCGGAAATGAGCAGTTCTTC	CATSGYRSGNEQFF
TRBV28	NA	TRBJ1-5	NA	TGTGCCAGCAGTTACGGCAGGGATGGGCAGCCCCAGCATTTT	CASSYGRDGQPQHF
TRBV15	NA	TRBJ2-2	NA	TGTGCCACCAGCAGCCAGAACACCGGGGAGCTGTTTTTT	CATSSQNTGELFF
TRBV7-2	NA	TRBJ1-2	NA	TGTGCCAGCAGCATGTTAAGGGCGGGTGGCTACACCTTC	CASSMLRAGGYTF
TRBV5-1	TRBD1	TRBJ2-1	NA	TGCGCCAGCAGCTTGGCCGGGACAGCCTACAATGAGCAGTTCTTC	CASSLAGTAYNEQFF
TRBV18	NA	TRBJ2-1	once	TGTGCCAGCTTTCTAGGCCTGAACAATGAGCAGTTCTTC	CASFLGLNNEQFF
TRBV5-1	TRBD2	TRBJ2-2	NA	TGCGCCAGCAGCTCCGCTAGCGGAGCGACCGGGGAGCTGTTTTTT	CASSSASGATGELFF
TRBV10-2	NA	TRBJ1-4	NA	TGCGCCAGCAGTGAGAACAGTGCAACTAATGAAAAACTGTTTTTT	CASSENSATNEKLFF
TRBV7-9	NA	TRBJ1-2	NA	TGTGCCAGCAGCTTTGAAGGGGACTTGGGCTACACCTTC	CASSFEGDLGYTF
TRBV5-6	TRBD1	TRBJ2-7	NA	TGTGCCAGCAGCGGGGGGGACAGGGGGACCTCCTACGAGCAGTACTTC	CASSGGDRGTSYEQYF
TRBV6-5	NA	TRBJ1-2	NA	TGTGCCAGCAGACAGACAGAAGTACGGCATGGCTACACCTTC	CASRQTEVRHGYTF
TRBV2	TRBD2	TRBJ2-3	NA	TGTGCCAGCGGCCGACAGCTAGCGGGAGTAGATACGCAGTATTTT	CASGRQLAGVDTQYF
TRBV6-6	NA	TRBJ1-2	NA	TGTGCCAGCAGTCCCCGGGTAGGAGCTAACTATGGCTACACCTTC	CASSPRVGANYGYTF
TRBV4-2	NA	TRBJ1-4	NA	TGTGCCAGCAGCCAAGGCGGAGGGAAAAGTGAAAAACTGTTTTTT	CASSQGGGKSEKLFF
TRBV7-8	TRBD2	TRBJ2-5	NA	TGTGCCAGCAGCCCCCTCGGGGGGGAGACCCAGTACTTC	CASSPLGGETQYF
TRBV6-5	TRBD1	TRBJ2-7	NA	TGTGCCAGCAAATCACGGACAGGGAGGACCTACGAGCAGTACTTC	CASKSRTGRTYEQYF
TRBV5-5	NA	TRBJ2-5	NA	TGTGCCAGCAGCTCCACTTTTGGGACCCAGTACTTC	CASSSTFGTQYF
TRBV12-5	TRBD1	TRBJ2-2	NA	TGTGCTAGTGGTTTGGGGCTTCAAGGGACAGGGAACACCGGGGAGCTGTTTTTT	CASGLGLQGTGNTGELFF
TRBV6-4	NA	TRBJ1-3	NA	TGTGCCAGCAGTGACTCCGCACTCTCTGGAAACACCATATATTTT	CASSDSALSGNTIYF
TRBV5-1	TRBD1	TRBJ1-5	NA	TGCGCCAGCGGAACAGGGGACCGCAATCAGCCCCAGCATTTT	CASGTGDRNQPQHF
TRBV3-1/TRBV3-2	NA	TRBJ1-2	once	TGTGCCAGCAGCCAAGCCCAGACAGGAACCAACTATGGCTACACCTTC	CASSQAQTGTNYGYTF
TRBV7-9	NA	TRBJ2-7	NA	TGTGCCAGCAGCCAGAACACAGGCATGGGGCAGTACTTC	CASSQNTGMGQYF
TRBV5-1	NA	TRBJ1-2	NA	TGCGCCAGCAGCTTGGTGGCAGGGAACTATGGCTACACCTTC	CASSLVAGNYGYTF
TRBV7-9	TRBD1	TRBJ1-2	NA	TGTGCCAGCAGACAAGGACAGGACCCCTCCTATGGCTACACCTTC	CASRQGQDPSYGYTF